Below, one T cell receptor (beta chain) is given with its context. The antigen it binds to is not known. No base quality information exists; no much larger clone differs at one position. The CDR3 has 13 amino acids, counting the end cysteine and phenylalanine. The sequence is cut down to CDR3 DNA, 39 bases in frame from base 1. V lost 6 bases and J lost 1 base; the stretch between them is 9 bases long. Per the germline V gene, MNHNS is the CDR1 and SASEGT is the CDR2. The data are from a study of radiotherapy plus CTLA-4 blockade in lung cancer (dated by TCRdb to 2016 to 2019). With regard to the full study: Objective responses occurred in 15% to 20% of enrolled patients, and roughly 30% achieved disease control. The paper's findings and limits, for the study overall: The strongest predictors of response, as reported, were early dynamic changes in blood T cell clones along with a rise in serum interferon-beta after radiation. After treatment with radiotherapy and ipilimumab, TCR clones that originated in tumors expanded in peripheral blood.

In this study, focal radiation therapy paired with CTLA-4 blockade (ipilimumab) was tested in patients who had chemo-refractory metastatic non-small-cell lung cancer. Receptors were amplified or captured by the immunoSEQ multiplex PCR assay. The source is immuneACCESS, and TCRdb retained only in-frame sequences with V and J called. Part of the clones is not carried over; for the studies checked, unresolved V genes explain less than half of this, and the remainder is unexplained. Within this sample are 77,000 or so clones, with roughly 70% of them counted one time only. The ten largest clones take up roughly a tenth of the sample.

The source material was peripheral blood, sampled from a patient treated with radiotherapy plus ipilimumab. This clonotype was obtained from a human donor with non-small cell lung cancer whose response to radiotherapy plus ipilimumab could not be evaluated. The rearrangement joined TRBV6-1 to TRBJ1-1; 5 matching bases give a weak D call of TRBD1. The encoded CDR3 is CASRNRPNTEAFF. At the DNA level, the sequence is TGTGCCAGCAGGAACAGGCCGAACACTGAAGCTTTCTTT.